This entry is about one T cell receptor beta chain. Its antigen is not known. The length of the CDR3 is 11 residues. V gave up 0 bases and J gave up 15 bases, with 12 bases separating them. Per germline, CDR1 SQVTM and CDR2 ANQGSEA. This specimen belongs to a study of T-cell reconstitution after alpha-beta-depleted transplantation in children. Findings and caveats of the study: Where alpha-beta T cells came from about two months after transplant was reportedly several hundred expanded graft clones.

The authors prepared the TCRbeta library with unique molecular identifiers. TCRdb re-derived calls from the PCR reads in MiXCR, one entry per CDR3 protein. Of fewer than 150,000 distinct CDR3 sequences in the sample, 9.7% were seen once. The sequence was obtained from a girl under three years old who had a stem cell transplant for combined immunodeficiency, so the T cells may come from the graft donor. Here the sequenced sample was PBMCs, mostly from graft donor cells, taken 180 days after TCRalphabeta/CD19-depleted stem cell transplant. The rearrangement uses TRBV29-1 and TRBJ2-1; no clear D gene. CDR3 in DNA: TGCAGCGTTGAAGAAGGACGGGTCTGGTTCTTC. Amino acid sequence: CSVEEGRVWFF.